The 11 T cell receptor beta chains below come from one sample, sequenced in a study of blood T cell repertoires in COVID-19. Sequencing used immunoSEQ multiplex PCR; TCRdb keeps in-frame clones, though not all of them. Here the sample spans around 230,000 clones, roughly 86% being singletons. The sample consisted of PBMCs or T cells enriched from blood (not recorded which). Every receptor here comes from a young woman with acute COVID-19.

The CDR3 region has the DNA TGTGCCTGGAGTGACAGGGGTCTTTCACCCCTCCACTTT. Translation gives CAWSDRGLSPLHF. The rearrangement joins TRBV30 to TRBJ1-6; 7 bases are shared with TRBD1. Trimming at V came to 1 base and at J to 9 bases, leaving 3 bases not matched to a gene. CDR3 length equals 13 residues. Germline-derived CDR1 and CDR2 are GTSNPN and SVGIG (reference sequence).

V usage is TRBV9 and J usage is TRBJ2-1, with 7 bases aligning to TRBD2. The CDR3 spans 15 residues. Germline CDR1 SGDLS, CDR2 YYNGEE. J was trimmed by 5 bases and V by 3 bases; bases with no gene match: 8. CDR3 nucleotide sequence: TGTGCCAGCAGCGGGTCGGGGGGACGAAACAATGAGCAGTTCTTC. As protein: CASSGSGGRNNEQFF.

CDR3 in amino acids: CAWARDSGGNTIYF. For the CDR3, the DNA is TGTGCCTGGGCTCGGGACAGCGGGGGAAACACCATATATTTT. The chain uses TRBV30 and TRBJ1-3; 7 positions match TRBD1. CDR3 length: 14 residues. Germline V lookup: CDR1 GTSNPN, CDR2 SVGIG (reference sequence). V shed 5 bases and J 4 bases; nucleotides not matched to a gene: 8.

The chain carries TRBV7-6 and TRBJ1-2, with 9 bases that match TRBD1. The CDR3 has 14 amino acids. V shed 5 bases and J 7 bases; nucleotides not matched to a gene: 8. The germline CDR1 and CDR2 sequences are SGHVS and FNYEAQ. CDR3 in amino acids: CASSPQTGGFGYTF. The CDR3 DNA is TGTGCCAGCAGCCCTCAAACAGGGGGCTTTGGCTACACCTTC.

The chain couples TRBV18 to TRBJ2-6, with TRBD1 matching 7 bases. Germline V gene lookup returns CDR1 KGHSH and CDR2 LQKENI. V trimming: 6 bases; J trimming: 1 base; junction bases outside the gene matches: 3. The CDR3 is 15 residues long. The CDR3 DNA reads as TGTGCCAGCTCGCTCAGGGGGTCTGGGGCCAACGTCCTGACTTTC. Translation: CASSLRGSGANVLTF.

V usage is TRBV14 and J usage is TRBJ2-7; D perhaps matches TRBD1 (6 bases). Trimming left V 4 bases short and J 6 bases short, with 16 bases between. Per the germline V gene, CDR1 is SGHDN and CDR2 is FVKESK. The CDR3 sequence is 14 residues long. The CDR3, as DNA: TGTGCCAGCAGCCCCGGGACAATACTACGCGAGCAGTACTTC. Amino acids: CASSPGTILREQYF.

The chain couples TRBV2 to TRBJ1-2; D remains unclear. The ends were cut back, 3 bases at V and 4 bases at J, with 9 bases in the middle. Germline CDR1 SNHLY, CDR2 FYNNEI. The CDR3 length is 13 residues. CDR3 nucleotide sequence: TGTGCCAGCAGTGAGCCAGGAAGCTATGGCTACACCTTC. Translating it yields CASSEPGSYGYTF.

The V and J genes are TRBV2 and TRBJ1-5, with D possibly matching TRBD1 (5 bases). The germline V gene encodes CDR1 SNHLY and CDR2 FYNNEI. Trimming took off 4 bases at V and 7 bases at J, with 11 bases between the two ends. This CDR3 is built from 13 residues. In DNA, the CDR3 is TGTGCCAGCAGTGTTTCGGGGGACCAGCCCCAGCATTTT. It yields the protein CASSVSGDQPQHF.

CDR3 region: CASSPSIGTPIQETQYF. In nucleotides, the CDR3 is TGTGCCAGCAGCCCTTCTATAGGGACACCGATACAAGAGACCCAGTACTTC. V usage is TRBV9 and J usage is TRBJ2-5, with D maybe TRBD1 (6 bases). V was clipped by 4 bases and J by 2 bases, with 21 bases between them. The CDR3 totals 17 residues. Germline V CDR1 and CDR2: SGDLS, YYNGEE.

The V call is TRBV24-1, the J call TRBJ2-1; TRBD2 agrees at 7 bases. The germline gives CDR1 KGHDR, CDR2 SFDVKD. This CDR3 region has 15 residues. V lost 7 bases to trimming and J lost 5 bases; unmatched junction nucleotides: 10. CDR3 amino acids: CATSNTRGTNNEQFF. Written as DNA, the CDR3 is TGTGCCACCAGCAATACCCGGGGGACTAACAATGAGCAGTTCTTC.

This sequence joins TRBV29-1 and TRBJ1-2; tentative D call: TRBD1 (5 bases). This CDR3 has 14 amino acids. Germline-derived CDR1 and CDR2 are SQVTM and ANQGSEA. V was pared by 3 bases and J by 1 base, with 12 bases between. The CDR3 region has the DNA TGCAGCGTTGAGGGGGGACCCGATAACTATGGCTACACCTTC. Residues: CSVEGGPDNYGYTF.